This T cell receptor beta chain originates from a study of blood T cell repertoires in COVID-19. Exposed volunteers were people who met a COVID-19 case within 2 weeks before study entry. The authors' processing: Nucleated cell counts were estimated from reference gene primer amplification. Libraries were prepared by immunoSEQ multiplex PCR; TCRdb keeps only in-frame clonotypes and omits some of them. That table supplies the V and J calls and clone size; D and trimming were determined from the DNA. The profile shows a few hundred thousand clones, 90% to 95% of them singletons. Germline assignment: CDR1 KGHSH and CDR2 LQKENI. This CDR3 has 13 residues. Trimming pared 3 bases from V and 11 bases from J, leaving 16 bases between.

Material for sequencing was PBMCs or T cells enriched from blood (not recorded which). The chain couples TRBV18 to TRBJ1-1; a possible D gene is TRBD1 (6 bases). The sequence was obtained from a woman aged 35 to 49 who had been exposed to COVID-19. This CDR3 is CASSPGHRGEAFF. CDR3 coding DNA: TGTGCCAGCTCACCGGGACATAGGGGTGAGGCTTTCTTT. Looking up the rest from reference TRBV18 and TRBJ1-1 gives the full variable domain: NAGVMQNPRHLVRRRGQEARLRCSPMKGHSHVYWYRQLPEEGLKFMVYLQKENIIDESGMPKERFSAEFPKEGPSILRIQQVVRGDSAAYFCASSPGHRGEAFFGQGTRLTVV.